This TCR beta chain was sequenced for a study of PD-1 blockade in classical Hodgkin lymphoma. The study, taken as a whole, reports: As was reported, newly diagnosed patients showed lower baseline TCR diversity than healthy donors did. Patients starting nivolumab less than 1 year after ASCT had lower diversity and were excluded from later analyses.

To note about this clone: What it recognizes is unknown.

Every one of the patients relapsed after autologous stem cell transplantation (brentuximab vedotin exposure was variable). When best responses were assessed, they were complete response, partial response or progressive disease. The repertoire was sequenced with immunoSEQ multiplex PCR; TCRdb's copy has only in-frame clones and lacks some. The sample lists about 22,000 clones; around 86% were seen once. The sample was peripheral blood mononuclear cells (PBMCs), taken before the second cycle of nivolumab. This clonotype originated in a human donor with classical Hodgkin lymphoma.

Here the CDR3 reads CASSQGPGELFF. For the CDR3, the DNA is TGTGCCAGCAGCCAAGGTCCCGGGGAGCTGTTTTTT. The V gene is TRBV5-4, the J gene TRBJ2-2; D is undetermined. The V gene's germline CDR1 is SGHNT and CDR2 YYREEE (reference sequence). The ends were cut back, 4 bases at V and 6 bases at J, with 7 bases in the middle. This CDR3 is built from 12 residues.